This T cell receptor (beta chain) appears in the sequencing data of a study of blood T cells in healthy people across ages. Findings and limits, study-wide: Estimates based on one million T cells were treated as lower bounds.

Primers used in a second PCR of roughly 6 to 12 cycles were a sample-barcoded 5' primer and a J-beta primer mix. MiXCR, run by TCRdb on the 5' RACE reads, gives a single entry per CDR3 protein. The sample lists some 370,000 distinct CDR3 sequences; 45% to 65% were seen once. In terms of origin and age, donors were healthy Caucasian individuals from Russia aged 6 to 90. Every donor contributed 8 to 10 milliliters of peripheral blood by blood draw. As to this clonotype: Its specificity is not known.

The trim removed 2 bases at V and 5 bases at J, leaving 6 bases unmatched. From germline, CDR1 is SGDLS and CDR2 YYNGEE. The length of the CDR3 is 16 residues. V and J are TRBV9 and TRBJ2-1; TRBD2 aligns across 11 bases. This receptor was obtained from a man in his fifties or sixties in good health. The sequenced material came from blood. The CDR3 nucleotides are TGTGCCAGCAGCGTGGCACCTAGCGGGGGGAACAATGAGCAGTTCTTC. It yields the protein CASSVAPSGGNNEQFF.